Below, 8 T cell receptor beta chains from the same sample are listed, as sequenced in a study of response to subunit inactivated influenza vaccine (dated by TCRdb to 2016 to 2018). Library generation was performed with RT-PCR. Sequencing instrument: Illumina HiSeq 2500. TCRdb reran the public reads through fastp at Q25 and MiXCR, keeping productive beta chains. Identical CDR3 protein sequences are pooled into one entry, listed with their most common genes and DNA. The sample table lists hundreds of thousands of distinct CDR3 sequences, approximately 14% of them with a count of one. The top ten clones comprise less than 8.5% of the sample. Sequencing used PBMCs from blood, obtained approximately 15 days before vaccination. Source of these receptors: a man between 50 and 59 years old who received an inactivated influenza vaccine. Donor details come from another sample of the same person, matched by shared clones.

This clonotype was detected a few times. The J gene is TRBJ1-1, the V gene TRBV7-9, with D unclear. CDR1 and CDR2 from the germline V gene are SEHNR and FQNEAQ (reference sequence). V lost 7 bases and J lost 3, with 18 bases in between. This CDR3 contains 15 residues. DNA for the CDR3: TGTGCCAGCACCGCCCTCACAGTGAGGGACACTGAAGCTTTCTTT. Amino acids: CASTALTVRDTEAFF.

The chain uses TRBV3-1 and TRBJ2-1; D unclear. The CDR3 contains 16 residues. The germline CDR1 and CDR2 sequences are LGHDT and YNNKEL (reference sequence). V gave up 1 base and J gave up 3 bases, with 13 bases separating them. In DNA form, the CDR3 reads TGTGCCAGCAGCCAAGTTTTGGTAAAGGGCTACAATGAGCAGTTCTTC. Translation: CASSQVLVKGYNEQFF.

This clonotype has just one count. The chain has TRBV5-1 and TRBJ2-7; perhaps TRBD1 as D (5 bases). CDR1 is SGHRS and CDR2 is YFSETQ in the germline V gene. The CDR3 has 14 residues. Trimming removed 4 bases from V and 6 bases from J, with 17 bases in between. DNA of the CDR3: TGCGCCAGCAGCCCCGAATTGACAGCAGGCGAGCAGTACTTC. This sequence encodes CASSPELTAGEQYF.

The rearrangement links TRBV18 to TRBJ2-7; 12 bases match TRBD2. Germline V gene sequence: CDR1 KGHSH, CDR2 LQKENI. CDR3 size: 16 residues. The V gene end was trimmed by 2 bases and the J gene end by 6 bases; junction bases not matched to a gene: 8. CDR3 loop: CASSPGLAGTMSEQYF. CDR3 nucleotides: TGTGCCAGCTCACCAGGACTAGCGGGAACGATGTCCGAGCAGTACTTC. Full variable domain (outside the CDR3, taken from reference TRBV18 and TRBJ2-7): NAGVMQNPRHLVRRRGQEARLRCSPMKGHSHVYWYRQLPEEGLKFMVYLQKENIIDESGMPKERFSAEFPKEGPSILRIQQVVRGDSAAYFCASSPGLAGTMSEQYFGPGTRLTVT.

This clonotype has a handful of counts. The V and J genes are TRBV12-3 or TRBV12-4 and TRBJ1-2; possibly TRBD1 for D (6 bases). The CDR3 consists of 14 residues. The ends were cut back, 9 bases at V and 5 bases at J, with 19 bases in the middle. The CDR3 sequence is CASNPRGGAYGYTF. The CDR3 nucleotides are TGTGCCAGTAACCCCCGAGGGGGGGCGTATGGCTACACCTTC.

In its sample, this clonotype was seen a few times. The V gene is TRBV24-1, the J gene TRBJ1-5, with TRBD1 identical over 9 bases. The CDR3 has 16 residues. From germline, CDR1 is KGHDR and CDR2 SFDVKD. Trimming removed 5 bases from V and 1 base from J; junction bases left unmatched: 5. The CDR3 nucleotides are TGTGCCACCAGTGCCGAGACAGGGGGGAGCAATCAGCCCCAGCATTTT. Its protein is CATSAETGGSNQPQHF.

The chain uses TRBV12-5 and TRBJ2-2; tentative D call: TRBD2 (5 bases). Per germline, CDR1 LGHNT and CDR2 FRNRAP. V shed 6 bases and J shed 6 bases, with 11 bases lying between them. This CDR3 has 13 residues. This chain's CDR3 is CASGTGSSGELFF. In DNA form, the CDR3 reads TGTGCTAGTGGGACGGGGAGCTCCGGGGAGCTGTTTTTT.

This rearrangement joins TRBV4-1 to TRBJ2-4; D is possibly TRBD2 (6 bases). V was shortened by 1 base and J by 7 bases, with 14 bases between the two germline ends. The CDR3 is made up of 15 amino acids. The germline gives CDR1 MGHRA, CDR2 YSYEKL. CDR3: CASSQGRQRGNIQYF. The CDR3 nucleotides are TGCGCCAGCAGCCAAGGCCGGCAACGGGGGAACATTCAGTACTTC.